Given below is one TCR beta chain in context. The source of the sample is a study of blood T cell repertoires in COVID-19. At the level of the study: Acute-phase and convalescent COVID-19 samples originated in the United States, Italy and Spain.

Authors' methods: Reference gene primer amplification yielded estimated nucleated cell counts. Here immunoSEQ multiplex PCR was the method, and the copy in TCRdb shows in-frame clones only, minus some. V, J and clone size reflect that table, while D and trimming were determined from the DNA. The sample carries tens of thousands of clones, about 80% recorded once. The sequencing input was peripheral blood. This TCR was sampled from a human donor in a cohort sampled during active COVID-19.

The CDR3 bases are TGCGCCAGCAGCCAAGCTAGCTATACCGCAGATACGCAGTATTTT. Amino acid sequence: CASSQASYTADTQYF. J is TRBJ2-3 and V is TRBV4-3, with D maybe TRBD2 (5 bases). In germline, CDR1 is LGHNA, CDR2 YSLEER. V lost 1 base and J lost 4, with 12 bases in between. This CDR3 region has 15 residues.